The source of this TCR beta chain is a study of blood T cell repertoires in COVID-19. Study overall: The study drew acute and convalescent COVID-19 samples from the United States, Italy and Spain. From T cells, B-cell-depleted T cells, or PBMCs came the material, which was cDNA or gDNA.

The CDR3 sequence is 14 residues long. Germline V gene lookup returns CDR1 MDHEN and CDR2 SYDVKM. The V and J ends lost 5 bases and 1 base respectively, with 11 bases between them. Methods used by the authors: By means of reference gene primer amplification, nucleated cell counts were estimated. Using immunoSEQ multiplex PCR, the repertoire was profiled, and TCRdb retains in-frame clones only, with some absent. V and J calls and clone size are as listed in that table; D and trimming were resolved from the DNA. The sample shows more than 400,000 clones, approximately 85% of them seen only once. What was sequenced was peripheral blood. The gene calls are TRBV28 and TRBJ2-5, with D tentatively TRBD1 (6 bases). The sequence was collected from a human donor in a cohort sampled during active COVID-19. In DNA, the CDR3 is TGTGCCAGCAGTCGCCAGGGGATCCAAGAGACCCAGTACTTC. It encodes CASSRQGIQETQYF.